The 32 T cell receptor beta chains below come from one sample, sequenced in a study of blood T cell repertoires in COVID-19. Sequencing was performed with immunoSEQ multiplex PCR; in TCRdb, only in-frame clones are kept and a portion is missing. The sample holds around 170,000 clones, around 89% seen once. Specimen: peripheral blood. These receptors were taken from a man aged 60 to 75 with acute or convalescent COVID-19.

This chain joins TRBV19 and TRBJ2-1; 8 bases are shared with TRBD2. CDR3 length: 13 residues. V dropped 6 bases and J dropped 6; count of bases not matched to a gene: 4. The germline gives CDR1 LNHDA, CDR2 SQIVND (reference sequence). The CDR3 reads CASRAGVLNEQFF. The CDR3 nucleotides are TGTGCCAGTAGAGCGGGGGTACTCAATGAGCAGTTCTTC.

This chain joins TRBV5-1 and TRBJ2-7; TRBD2 might be the D (7 bases). CDR1 is SGHRS and CDR2 is YFSETQ in the germline V gene. Trimming stripped 0 bases from V and 4 bases from J, with 17 bases between. This CDR3 region has 16 residues. CDR3 nucleotides: TGCGCCAGCAGCTTGGCTGGGGGGGGCAGTAGGTACGAGCAGTACTTC. Its protein product is CASSLAGGGSRYEQYF.

This clone was detected once. The CDR3 here is CASSQAGTGGKQYF. CDR3 coding DNA: TGCGCCAGCAGCCAAGCCGGGACAGGGGGCAAGCAGTACTTC. The chain is built from TRBV4-1 and TRBJ2-7, with TRBD1 matching 12 bases. Germline V gene lookup returns CDR1 MGHRA and CDR2 YSYEKL. This CDR3 is built from 14 residues. V gave up 1 base and J gave up 8 bases; unmatched junction bases: 3.

The V call is TRBV18, the J call TRBJ2-3, with D perhaps matching TRBD2 (7 bases). Germline CDR1 is KGHSH and CDR2 is LQKENI. The CDR3 contains 18 residues. The V and J ends lost 1 base and 2 bases respectively, with 19 bases between them. CDR3 coding DNA: TGTGCCAGCTCACCACGGAGAGGGGGGGCTACGAACACAGATACGCAGTATTTT. This codes for CASSPRRGGATNTDTQYF.

This clone was found a few times. The V gene is TRBV19, the J gene TRBJ2-7; a possible D gene is TRBD2 (5 bases). The ends were cut back, 5 bases at V and 7 bases at J, with 18 bases in the middle. The CDR3 is 14 amino acids. The germline V gene encodes CDR1 LNHDA and CDR2 SQIVND (reference sequence). In DNA form, the CDR3 reads TGTGCCAGTAGTCAACAGAGCTTTCGGGGTGAGCAGTACTTC. This translates into CASSQQSFRGEQYF.

The chain uses TRBV12-1 and TRBJ1-1; the table's D call, TRBD1, has no DNA check behind it. TRBV12-1 is a recognized pseudogene. This CDR3 spans 14 amino acids. The CDR3 nucleotides read TGTGCCAGCAGCTTTGTGGGACATTACACTGAAGCTTTCTTT. Its protein is CASSFVGHYTEAFF.

The rearrangement joins TRBV19 to TRBJ1-3, with a tentative D call TRBD1 (5 bases). The CDR3 has 14 residues. Trimming pared 6 bases from V and 0 bases from J, leaving 9 bases between. From germline, CDR1 is LNHDA and CDR2 SQIVND (reference sequence). The CDR3 DNA is TGTGCCAGTAGGGGGCCTTACTCTGGAAACACCATATATTTT. Protein: CASRGPYSGNTIYF.

CDR3 residues: CASSQATGVWAPLHF. CDR3 in DNA: TGCGCCAGCAGCCAAGCCACAGGGGTGTGGGCACCCCTCCACTTT. V is TRBV4-1 and J is TRBJ1-6; 7 nucleotides line up with TRBD1. The germline gives CDR1 MGHRA, CDR2 YSYEKL. The CDR3 loop spans 15 amino acids. V lost 1 base, J lost 11 bases, and 8 bases stayed unmatched.

The J gene is TRBJ2-6, the V gene TRBV2; D is perhaps TRBD1 (6 bases). Germline CDR1 is SNHLY and CDR2 is FYNNEI. V was cut by 6 bases and J by 1 base, with 10 bases left in between. The CDR3 runs 15 residues. CDR3 in amino acids: CASSKGGSGANVLTF. The DNA of the CDR3 is TGTGCCAGCAGCAAAGGGGGTTCTGGGGCCAACGTCCTGACTTTC.

The chain is built from TRBV5-1 and TRBJ2-7, with 12 nucleotides matching TRBD2. The CDR3 totals 15 residues. J gave up 1 base and V 4 bases, and 3 bases lay outside the gene matches. Germline V lookup: CDR1 SGHRS, CDR2 YFSETQ. The CDR3 region has the DNA TGCGCCAGCAGCATAACTAGCGGGGGGTCCTACGAGCAGTACTTC. This sequence encodes CASSITSGGSYEQYF.

V and J are TRBV9 and TRBJ1-6, with 8 positions matching TRBD1. The CDR3 is made up of 16 amino acids. Looked up from germline, CDR1 is SGDLS and CDR2 is YYNGEE. V shed 4 bases and J 10 bases; nucleotides not matched to a gene: 13. The CDR3 nucleotides are TGTGCCAGCAGCCCTCGACGACAGGGGTATTTCTCACCCCTCCACTTT. Translated: CASSPRRQGYFSPLHF.

The CDR3 coding sequence is TGTGCCAGCAGGACGGGGACAGGGAGAGAGACCCAGTACTTC. Amino acid sequence: CASRTGTGRETQYF. The V and J genes are TRBV27 and TRBJ2-5; 9 nucleotides line up with TRBD1. Germline loops: CDR1 MNHEY, CDR2 SMNVEV (reference sequence). There are 14 residues in the CDR3. After removal of 6 bases from V and 4 bases from J, the junction contained 6 bases not matched to a gene.

The rearrangement links TRBV12-3 or TRBV12-4 to TRBJ1-1; a weak D match, TRBD1 (6 bases). This CDR3 has 12 residues. Trimming took off 8 bases at V and 6 bases at J, with 13 bases between the two ends. CDR3 sequence (DNA): TGTGCCAGCTCCCCCACAGGGTCTGAAGCTTTCTTT. Translation gives CASSPTGSEAFF.

The J gene is TRBJ2-3, the V gene TRBV11-1; a possible D gene is TRBD2 (5 bases). Per germline, CDR1 SGHAT and CDR2 FQDESV (reference sequence). V was shortened by 5 bases and J by 2 bases, with 11 bases between the two germline ends. The CDR3 spans 14 residues. The CDR3 spells CASSLSEYTDTQYF. The CDR3 region has the DNA TGTGCCAGCAGCCTTAGCGAGTACACAGATACGCAGTATTTT.

The rearrangement uses TRBV27 and TRBJ2-1; D possibly corresponds to TRBD2 (7 bases). The CDR3 spans 16 residues. Trimming removed 3 bases at V and 2 bases at J, with 14 bases between. Per germline, CDR1 MNHEY and CDR2 SMNVEV (reference sequence). The CDR3 DNA reads as TGTGCCAGCAGTTTCGAAGTCGGGGGGCCCTACAATGAGCAGTTCTTC. Translated, it gives CASSFEVGGPYNEQFF.

The J gene is TRBJ2-7, the V gene TRBV3-1 (or the pseudogene TRBV3-2); 7 bases map to TRBD1. This CDR3 comprises 13 residues. Germline V gene lookup returns CDR1 LGHDT and CDR2 YNNKEL (reference sequence). V gave up 8 bases and J gave up 1 base; unmatched junction bases: 5. CDR3 bases: TGTGCCAGCCGACAGGGAGTTTCCTACGAGCAGTACTTC. Its protein product is CASRQGVSYEQYF.

The chain is built from TRBV7-9 and TRBJ1-2; D might be TRBD1 (6 bases). V lost 5 bases, J lost 3 bases, and 13 bases lay in between. This CDR3 is built from 14 residues. Germline CDR1 reads SEHNR; CDR2 reads FQNEAQ (reference sequence). The CDR3 DNA is TGTGCCAGCAGCCTGGACAGAACTTACTATGGCTACACCTTC. Translated, it gives CASSLDRTYYGYTF.

The rearrangement uses TRBV9 and TRBJ1-1; D gene uncertain. Germline CDR1 is SGDLS and CDR2 is YYNGEE. This CDR3 contains 16 residues. Trimming took 1 base from V and 0 from J, leaving 13 bases between them. This chain's CDR3 is CASSVPKTSLNTEAFF. The CDR3 nucleotides are TGTGCCAGCAGCGTACCGAAGACAAGCCTGAACACTGAAGCTTTCTTT.

The genes are TRBV11-2 and TRBJ2-1; D not resolved. The CDR3 is 11 residues long. The germline CDR1 and CDR2 sequences are SGHAT and FQNNGV. V lost 4 bases, J lost 9 bases, and 7 bases lay in between. The CDR3 region is CASSSQFEQFF. For the CDR3, the DNA is TGTGCCAGCAGCTCACAATTTGAGCAGTTCTTC.

CDR3 protein: CASARGASTEAFF. For the CDR3, the DNA is TGTGCCAGCGCCCGTGGGGCGAGCACTGAAGCTTTCTTT. V gene TRBV12-3 or TRBV12-4 combines with J gene TRBJ1-1; the D gene is possibly TRBD1 (5 bases). This CDR3 region has 13 residues. V dropped 8 bases and J dropped 4 bases, with 14 bases sitting between them.

The chain carries TRBV12-3 or TRBV12-4 and TRBJ1-5, with TRBD1 as a possible D gene (6 bases). The CDR3 loop spans 13 amino acids. Trimming cost V 2 bases and J 6 bases, with 8 bases left between them. As DNA, the CDR3 is TGTGCCAGCAGTTTAAGGGACATTCAGCCCCAGCATTTT. Translation gives CASSLRDIQPQHF.

J is TRBJ1-5 and V is TRBV7-2; D not resolved. The ends were cut back, 2 bases at V and 7 bases at J, with 12 bases in the middle. The CDR3 loop spans 14 amino acids. CDR1 and CDR2 from the germline V gene are SGHTA and FQGNSA. The CDR3: CASSLTHEGQPQHF. The CDR3 DNA reads TGTGCCAGCAGCTTAACCCATGAGGGCCAGCCCCAGCATTTT.

The CDR3 loop reads CASTGTSDTEAFF. Here the CDR3 DNA reads TGTGCCAGCACCGGGACATCGGACACTGAAGCTTTCTTT. V gene TRBV4-2 combines with J gene TRBJ1-1; D possibly corresponds to TRBD1 (6 bases). CDR1 and CDR2 (germline): LGHNA, YNFKEQ. With 7 bases removed from V and 3 bases from J, the gap between germline ends came to 12 bases. CDR3 length: 13 residues.

The chain couples TRBV6-5 to TRBJ2-2, with 10 bases that match TRBD1. CDR1 and CDR2 (germline): MNHEY, SVGAGI. This CDR3 has 15 amino acids. Trimming removed 6 bases from V and 3 bases from J; junction bases left unmatched: 4. CDR3: CASRFDRGHTGELFF. The CDR3 DNA reads TGTGCCAGCAGGTTCGACAGGGGGCACACCGGGGAGCTGTTTTTT.

The chain recombines TRBV4-1 with TRBJ2-1; 9 bases align to TRBD1. CDR1 is MGHRA and CDR2 is YSYEKL in the germline V gene. Germline trimming cut 5 bases from V and 4 bases from J; bases unmatched to any gene: 9. CDR3 length: 16 residues. The CDR3, as DNA: TGCGCCAGCAGCGGATACAGGGGGCGAGTATACAATGAGCAGTTCTTC. It specifies CASSGYRGRVYNEQFF.

The gene calls are TRBV6-5 and TRBJ2-3, with 9 bases identical to TRBD1. The germline V gene has CDR1 MNHEY and CDR2 SVGAGI. The CDR3 totals 16 residues. V shed 2 bases and J 5 bases; nucleotides not matched to a gene: 8. The CDR3 DNA reads as TGTGCCAGCAGTTACGGGACAGGGAGGGGTCAAGATACGCAGTATTTT. Encoded protein: CASSYGTGRGQDTQYF.

This clone was observed a handful of times. This chain uses TRBV5-5 with TRBJ2-1; D possibly corresponds to TRBD1 (6 bases). This CDR3 has 15 residues. Germline V CDR1 and CDR2: SGHKS, YYEKEE (reference sequence). V lost 5 bases, J lost 2 bases, and 14 bases lay in between. CDR3 residues: CASSFGTFTYNEQFF. CDR3 in DNA: TGTGCCAGCAGTTTCGGGACATTCACCTACAATGAGCAGTTCTTC.

This chain connects TRBV11-2 to TRBJ2-3; 8 nucleotides line up with TRBD1. Germline assignment: CDR1 SGHAT and CDR2 FQNNGV. This CDR3 has 17 residues. The ends lost 0 bases at V and 8 bases at J; junction bases unmatched: 13. The CDR3 spells CASSLDLDRESRFTQYF. Here the CDR3 DNA reads TGTGCCAGCAGCTTAGACCTGGACAGGGAGTCAAGGTTTACGCAGTATTTT.

The V gene is TRBV5-1, the J gene TRBJ1-4; unclear D gene. The V gene lost 4 bases and the J gene lost 4 bases, with 8 bases spanning the gap. This CDR3 has 13 residues. Germline values: CDR1 SGHRS, CDR2 YFSETQ. The DNA of the CDR3 is TGCGCCAGCAGCCCACTGAATAATGAAAAACTGTTTTTT. Its translation is CASSPLNNEKLFF.

V gene TRBV24-1 combines with J gene TRBJ2-1; 10 bases match TRBD1. The CDR3 has 15 amino acids. With 10 bases clipped from V and 4 bases from J, the junction kept 9 bases outside the gene matches. Germline V lookup: CDR1 KGHDR, CDR2 SFDVKD. CDR3 loop: CATHSGQGDYNEQFF. CDR3 nucleotide sequence: TGTGCCACGCACTCCGGACAGGGGGATTACAATGAGCAGTTCTTC.

The chain couples TRBV6-2 or TRBV6-3 to TRBJ1-6, with 10 bases matching TRBD1. V shed 5 bases, J shed 10 bases, and the junction held 8 bases outside the gene matches. Germline-derived CDR1 and CDR2 are MNHEY and SVGEGT. CDR3 length: 15 amino acids. The CDR3 DNA is TGTGCCAGCAGTGACCGGGACAGGGGACGGTCACCCCTCCACTTT. Protein product: CASSDRDRGRSPLHF.

This clone was recorded only once. The chain uses TRBV27 and TRBJ2-2; D may be TRBD1 (6 bases). Germline assignment: CDR1 MNHEY and CDR2 SMNVEV (reference sequence). The V and J ends lost 2 bases and 3 bases respectively, with 16 bases between them. This CDR3 is built from 17 residues. The CDR3 loop is CASSLGYRDSHTGELFF. CDR3 DNA sequence: TGTGCCAGCAGTTTAGGCTACAGGGATTCCCACACCGGGGAGCTGTTTTTT.